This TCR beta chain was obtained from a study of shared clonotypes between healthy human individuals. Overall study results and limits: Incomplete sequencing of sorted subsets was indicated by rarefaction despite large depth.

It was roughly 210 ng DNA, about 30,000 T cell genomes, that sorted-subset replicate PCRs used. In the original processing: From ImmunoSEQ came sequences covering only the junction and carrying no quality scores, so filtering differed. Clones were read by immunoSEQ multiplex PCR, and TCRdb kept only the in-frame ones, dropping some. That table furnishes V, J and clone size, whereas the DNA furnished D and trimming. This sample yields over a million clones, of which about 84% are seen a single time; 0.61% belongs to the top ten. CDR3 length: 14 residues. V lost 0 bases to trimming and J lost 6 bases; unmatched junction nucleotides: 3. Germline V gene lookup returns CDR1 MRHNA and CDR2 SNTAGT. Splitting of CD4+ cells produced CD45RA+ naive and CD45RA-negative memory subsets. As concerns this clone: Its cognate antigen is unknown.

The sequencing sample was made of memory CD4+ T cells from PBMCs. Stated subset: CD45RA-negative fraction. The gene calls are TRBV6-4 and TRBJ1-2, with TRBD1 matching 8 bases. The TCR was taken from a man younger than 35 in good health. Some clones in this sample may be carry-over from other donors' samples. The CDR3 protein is CASSDSGTGDGYTF. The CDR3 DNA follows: TGTGCCAGCAGTGACTCGGGGACAGGTGATGGCTACACCTTC.